This section outlines one T cell receptor beta chain sequence together with its context. Its antigen remains unidentified. These data originate in a study of T cells expressing NK-cell markers. Study-level results: Once again these clonotypes came out on top in the CD3+CD56-NKG2C+ fraction of several donors.

TCRdb reanalyzed the 5' RACE reads and collapses them to one entry per CDR3 protein, without DNA. The table lists fewer than 400,000 distinct CDR3 sequences. Germline lookup yields CDR1 SEHNR and CDR2 FQNEAQ (reference sequence). CDR3 length: 11 residues. The sequenced sample consisted of blood T cells: a sorted CD56 or NKG2C T cell subset, CD4+ or CD8+ T cells, or bulk PBMC T cells (not recorded which). The chain recombines TRBV7-9 with TRBJ1-5. The TCR comes from a woman in her 50s in good health. The CDR3 protein is CASSPGGTQHF.